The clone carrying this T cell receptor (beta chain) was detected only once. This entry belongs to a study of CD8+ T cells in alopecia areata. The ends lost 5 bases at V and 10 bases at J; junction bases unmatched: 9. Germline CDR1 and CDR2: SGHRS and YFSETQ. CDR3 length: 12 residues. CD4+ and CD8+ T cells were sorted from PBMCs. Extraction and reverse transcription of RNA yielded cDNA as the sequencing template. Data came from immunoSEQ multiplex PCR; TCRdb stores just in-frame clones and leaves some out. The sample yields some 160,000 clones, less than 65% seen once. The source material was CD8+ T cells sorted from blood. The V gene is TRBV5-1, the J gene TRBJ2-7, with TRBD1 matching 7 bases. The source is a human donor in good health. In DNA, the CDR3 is TGCGCCAGCAGTAGTTCTAGGGGGCAACAGTACTTC. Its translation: CASSSSRGQQYF.